The sequence of this TCR beta chain was determined in a study of Graves' ophthalmopathy and Graves' hyperthyroidism. CDR1 is MGHRA, CDR2 YSYEKL, per germline. The CDR3 length is 15 residues. With 1 base removed from V and 3 bases from J, the gap between germline ends came to 9 bases. As the template, RNA transcripts were used to amplify TCR beta CDR3 regions. In the first round, RT-PCR was carried out with HTBI primers, and a multiplex PCR formed the second round. TCRdb analysed the multiplex PCR reads with MiXCR anew, one entry per CDR3 protein. The sample carries some 410,000 distinct CDR3 sequences, over 20% recorded once.

Sequencing was performed on peripheral blood. The clonotype comes from a woman between 18 and 29 years old with stable Graves' hyperthyroidism. The rearrangement uses TRBV4-1 and TRBJ2-2; no clear D. CDR3 region: CASSQAPAYTGELFF. The CDR3 coding sequence is TGCGCCAGCAGCCAAGCTCCGGCGTACACCGGGGAGCTGTTTTTT.